The next 7 T cell receptor beta chains were all read from a single sample in a study of identifying expanded T cells in peripheral blood. The data were produced by immunoSEQ multiplex PCR, yet TCRdb's version contains in-frame clones alone and is incomplete. The table lists 84,000 or so clones, over 75% of them singletons, with approximately 3% in the top ten. The sample taken for sequencing was blood. These receptors came from a person aged 18 to 70 in good health.

J is TRBJ2-3 and V is TRBV6-5; 8 bases fit TRBD2. The CDR3 extends over 15 amino acids. In germline, CDR1 is MNHEY, CDR2 SVGAGI. Trimming took 5 bases from V and 3 from J; bases not matched to a gene: 7. The CDR3 DNA reads TGTGCCAGCAGTCCGTTCCTAGCGGGTACAGATACGCAGTATTTT. It translates to CASSPFLAGTDTQYF.

This chain uses TRBV7-8 with TRBJ2-1; D possibly matches TRBD1 or TRBD2 (5 bases each). This CDR3 has 13 residues. Germline CDR1 reads SGHVS; CDR2 reads FQNEAQ. V was trimmed by 3 bases and J by 10 bases, leaving 13 bases between them. The CDR3 nucleotides read TGTGCCAGCAGCTTGGCCCGGGGCGTAGAGCAGTTCTTC. The encoded protein is CASSLARGVEQFF.

The chain couples TRBV4-2 to TRBJ2-3; 8 bases match TRBD2. The ends lost 1 base at V and 5 bases at J; junction bases unmatched: 14. This CDR3 is 18 amino acids long. Germline V gives CDR1 LGHNA, CDR2 YNFKEQ. In DNA form, the CDR3 reads TGTGCCAGCAGCCAAGCCCCCGCTGTCGGGAGGGGAGGAGATACGCAGTATTTT. It specifies CASSQAPAVGRGGDTQYF.

The chain combines TRBV7-2 with TRBJ2-5; TRBD1 agrees at 8 bases. Germline CDR1 reads SGHTA; CDR2 reads FQGNSA. The CDR3 contains 14 residues. With 5 bases clipped from V and 4 bases from J, the junction kept 6 bases outside the gene matches. The CDR3, as DNA: TGTGCCAGCAGCACCGACAGGGGCCCAGAGACCCAGTACTTC. It codes for CASSTDRGPETQYF.

The rearrangement joins TRBV6-6 to TRBJ1-4, with D unclear. This CDR3 region has 15 residues. Trimming cost V 0 bases and J 4 bases, with 9 bases left between them. Germline V gene sequence: CDR1 MNHNY, CDR2 SVGAGI (reference sequence). The DNA of the CDR3 is TGTGCCAGCAGTTACTCACCCCAGGTTAATGAAAAACTGTTTTTT. Residues: CASSYSPQVNEKLFF.

The chain recombines TRBV10-3 with TRBJ1-5, with a possible D match to TRBD1 (5 bases). Germline V CDR1 and CDR2: ENHRY, SYGVKD. The CDR3 runs 15 residues. The V and J ends lost 0 bases and 4 bases respectively, with 10 bases between them. In nucleotides, the CDR3 is TGTGCCATCAGTGAGTCACCCAGGGTAAATCAGCCCCAGCATTTT. Protein product: CAISESPRVNQPQHF.

This clone was observed a single time. The rearrangement joins TRBV13 to TRBJ2-7; the D is unclear. The ends were cut back, 5 bases at V and 5 bases at J, with 13 bases in the middle. Germline CDR1 PRHDT, CDR2 FYEKMQ (reference sequence). CDR3 length equals 13 residues. The CDR3 nucleotides read TGTGCCAGCAGCCTCACGCGTGGTGACGAGCAGTACTTC. It specifies CASSLTRGDEQYF.